Below, 20 T cell receptor beta chains from the same sample are listed, as sequenced in a study of T cells in Graves' hyperthyroidism and ophthalmopathy. RNA transcripts gave rise to amplified TCR beta CDR3 regions. RT-PCR in the first round (using the HTBI primer set) targeted the TCR CDR3. Via MiXCR, TCRdb re-called the multiplex PCR reads, giving one row per CDR3 protein. This table has under 400,000 distinct CDR3 sequences, 16% appearing once. Sequencing was carried out using blood. These receptors came from a man aged 25 to 45 with Graves' hyperthyroidism.

V and J are TRBV2 and TRBJ1-5; possibly TRBD1 for D (5 bases). V was trimmed by 6 bases and J by 7 bases, leaving 22 bases between them. CDR1 is SNHLY, CDR2 FYNNEI, per germline. The CDR3 extends over 16 amino acids. CDR3 sequence reads: CASSSGPVRGAQPQHF. The CDR3 nucleotides are TGTGCCAGCAGCTCCGGACCAGTCCGAGGGGCACAGCCCCAGCATTTT.

This clonotype was picked up many times. This chain uses TRBV18 with TRBJ1-1, with 7 nucleotides matching TRBD1. Unmatched junction bases numbered 9, after V lost 3 bases and J lost 11 bases. The CDR3 is 13 residues long. Germline values: CDR1 KGHSH, CDR2 LQKENI. The chain's CDR3 is CASSPGTVREAFF. CDR3 bases: TGTGCCAGCTCACCTGGGACAGTAAGGGAGGCTTTCTTT.

Note on this clonotype: A read error is possible here, since a much larger clone lies one base away. The chain links TRBV29-1 to TRBJ1-1; D is uncertain. The V end was cut by 3 bases, the J end by 0 bases, with 2 bases between. The V gene's germline CDR1 is SQVTM and CDR2 ANQGSEA. The CDR3 has 11 residues. The CDR3 protein is CSVELNTEAFF. CDR3 nucleotides: TGCAGCGTTGAGCTGAACACTGAAGCTTTCTTT.

This clonotype was picked up a small number of times. This chain connects TRBV6-1 to TRBJ1-6; D possibly corresponds to TRBD1 (5 bases). Trimming pared 6 bases from V and 4 bases from J, leaving 13 bases between. In germline, CDR1 is MNHNS, CDR2 SASEGT. The CDR3 is 15 amino acids. The CDR3 DNA sequence: TGTGCCAGCAGCCCGTCCGGGGCTTATAATTCACCCCTCCACTTT. Its protein is CASSPSGAYNSPLHF.

As to this clonotype: The junction and the germline gene differ at one end; a read error may be behind it. The chain joins TRBV20-1 to TRBJ2-7; 9 positions match TRBD2. CDR3 length equals 13 residues. Germline CDR1 reads DFQATT; CDR2 reads SNEGSKA (reference sequence). CDR3 region: CSAMTSGLYGQYF. CDR3 bases: TGCAGTGCTATGACTAGCGGATTATACGGGCAGTACTTC.

This clonotype was counted ten times or more. The chain combines TRBV3-1 with TRBJ2-7; 10 bases match TRBD2. CDR3 size: 16 residues. J lost 3 bases, V lost 3 bases, and 8 bases had no gene match. The V gene's germline CDR1 is LGHDT and CDR2 YNNKEL (reference sequence). For the CDR3, the DNA is TGTGCCAGCAGCCACCCCAGACTAGCGGGTCTCTACGAGCAGTACTTC. Protein sequence: CASSHPRLAGLYEQYF.

This clonotype was recorded at least ten times. The chain is built from TRBV13 and TRBJ2-1; D is ambiguous. The V gene's germline CDR1 is PRHDT and CDR2 FYEKMQ (reference sequence). The V gene lost 5 bases and the J gene lost 0 bases, with 14 bases spanning the gap. There are 16 residues in the CDR3. CDR3 sequence (DNA): TGTGCCAGCAGCGAAAAGTTGGCTAGCTCCTACAATGAGCAGTTCTTC. The encoded protein is CASSEKLASSYNEQFF.

This clonotype showed up just once. This may arise from a read error, as a much more abundant clone is one base away. The genes are TRBV5-5 and TRBJ1-2; D is unclear. There are 13 residues in the CDR3. Germline CDR1 and CDR2: SGHKS and YYEKEE (reference sequence). This CDR3 reads CASSLVTNCGYTF. The CDR3 bases are TGTGCCAGCAGCTTGGTCACTAACTGTGGCTACACCTTC. Supplemented by reference TRBV5-5 and TRBJ1-2, the full variable domain reads DAGVTQSPTHLIKTRGQQVTLRCSPISGHKSVSWYQQVLGQGPQFIFQYYEKEERGRGNFPDRFSARQFPNYSSELNVNALLLGDSALYLCASSLVTNCGYTFGSGTRLTVV.

This clonotype was seen only a few times. The rearrangement uses TRBV5-8 and TRBJ2-3, with 9 bases matching TRBD2. The germline V gene has CDR1 SGHTS and CDR2 YDEGEE. The CDR3 is 14 amino acids. Trimming at V came to 3 bases and at J to 3 bases, leaving 2 bases not matched to a gene. CDR3 sequence: CASSYLAGTDTQYF. CDR3 DNA sequence: TGTGCCAGCAGCTATCTAGCGGGAACAGATACGCAGTATTTT.

In this sample, this clonotype turned up many times. This chain joins TRBV30 and TRBJ2-4; no definite D call. CDR3 length: 11 amino acids. The germline CDR1 and CDR2 sequences are GTSNPN and SVGIG (reference sequence). V lost 4 bases, J lost 8 bases, and 9 bases lay in between. CDR3 sequence (DNA): TGTGCCTGGACAGCGACGGACATTCAGTACTTC. Translated, it gives CAWTATDIQYF.

The table lists this clonotype with many counts. The chain couples TRBV6-1 to TRBJ2-7; no firm D call. Trimming took off 6 bases at V and 4 bases at J, with 10 bases between the two ends. This CDR3 contains 12 residues. CDR1 is MNHNS and CDR2 is SASEGT in the germline V gene. The CDR3 is CASRPNLYEQYF. The CDR3 DNA reads as TGTGCCAGCAGACCCAATTTGTACGAGCAGTACTTC.

About this clonotype: A junction end diverges from the germline sequence, so it may reflect a read error. This chain uses TRBV7-9 with TRBJ2-2; weak D call: TRBD1 (6 bases). From germline, CDR1 is SEHNR and CDR2 FQNEAQ (reference sequence). The CDR3 is made up of 14 amino acids. The CDR3 DNA is TGTGTCAGCAGGGGCCAGGGCGACACCGGGGAGCTGTTTTTT. It specifies CVSRGQGDTGELFF.

The chain has TRBV6-1 and TRBJ1-2; the match to TRBD1 covers 7 bases. The CDR3 contains 14 residues. Germline loops: CDR1 MNHNS, CDR2 SASEGT. Germline trimming cut 4 bases from V and 4 bases from J; bases unmatched to any gene: 6. The CDR3 sequence: CASSASGQSYGYTF. CDR3 coding DNA: TGTGCCAGCAGTGCTTCGGGACAGTCCTATGGCTACACCTTC.

This clonotype was picked up many times. V is TRBV5-1 and J is TRBJ2-1; D gene ambiguous. Trimming shortened V by 2 bases and J by 5 bases, and 11 bases separated the two germline ends. The CDR3 loop spans 14 amino acids. Per the germline V gene, CDR1 is SGHRS and CDR2 is YFSETQ. The CDR3 region has the DNA TGCGCCAGCAGCTTAACAACCCAAAACAATGAGCAGTTCTTC. It is translated as CASSLTTQNNEQFF.

This clonotype was observed a handful of times. The rearrangement joins TRBV5-5 to TRBJ1-2; D unresolved. CDR3 length: 12 residues. Deletions cut 1 base from V and 10 bases from J, with 11 bases between. The germline V gene encodes CDR1 SGHKS and CDR2 YYEKEE (reference sequence). The CDR3 protein is CASSLMENPYTF. The DNA for the CDR3 is TGTGCCAGCAGCTTGATGGAAAATCCCTACACCTTC.

This clonotype was seen more than once but under ten times. This rearrangement joins TRBV5-1 to TRBJ2-1, with D possibly being TRBD1 or TRBD2 (5 bases each). CDR1 is SGHRS and CDR2 is YFSETQ in the germline V gene. V was shortened by 4 bases and J by 9 bases, with 20 bases between the two germline ends. CDR3 size: 15 residues. The CDR3, as DNA: TGCGCCAGCAGCAATGAAAGAGGGGCGCAAGGTGAGCAGTTCTTC. It codes for CASSNERGAQGEQFF.

This clonotype appeared many times. The chain joins TRBV11-2 to TRBJ2-5, with 12 bases aligning to TRBD2. The V gene end was trimmed by 1 base and the J gene end by 4 bases; junction bases not matched to a gene: 4. The CDR3 is 16 amino acids. Germline CDR1 reads SGHAT; CDR2 reads FQNNGV. This chain's CDR3 is CASSLGLAGGRETQYF. The CDR3, as DNA: TGTGCCAGCAGCTTAGGGCTAGCGGGAGGGAGAGAGACCCAGTACTTC.

This clonotype occurred many times. The rearrangement uses TRBV10-3 and TRBJ2-7; 9 nucleotides match TRBD1. Per the germline V gene, CDR1 is ENHRY and CDR2 is SYGVKD. This CDR3 has 13 amino acids. Unmatched junction bases numbered 3, after V lost 6 bases and J lost 3 bases. DNA of the CDR3: TGTGCCATCAGAGGGACAGGGAGCTACGAGCAGTACTTC. The encoded protein is CAIRGTGSYEQYF.

This clonotype was detected a few times. The chain combines TRBV29-1 with TRBJ2-7; 9 bases are shared with TRBD1. Trimming at V came to 0 bases and at J to 3 bases, leaving 12 bases not matched to a gene. This CDR3 contains 17 residues. Germline V gives CDR1 SQVTM, CDR2 ANQGSEA. For the CDR3, the DNA is TGCAGCGTTGAAGAAGGGTTGGGGACAGGGAATGACTACGAGCAGTACTTC. As protein: CSVEEGLGTGNDYEQYF.

This clonotype was counted many times. This rearrangement joins TRBV7-9 to TRBJ2-7; D is ambiguous. V lost 2 bases and J 4 bases, leaving 6 bases between the germline ends. Germline values: CDR1 SEHNR, CDR2 FQNEAQ (reference sequence). CDR3 length: 12 residues. CDR3 loop: CASSLNLYEQYF. CDR3 DNA sequence: TGTGCCAGCAGCTTAAACTTGTACGAGCAGTACTTC.